This T cell receptor (beta chain) was observed in a study of beta chain features in type 1 diabetes (dated by TCRdb to between 2018 and 2020). Regarding the complete study: Mean age, gender distribution, total cell number and subset yield did not differ between patients and healthy donors. The study compared the TCRB repertoires of sorted circulating CD4+ T cell subsets in recently diagnosed type 1 diabetes patients with those in matched healthy donors. A total of about 100,000,000 sorted cells were examined across all samples, and RNA yield correlated strongly with the number of cells per subset. Regulatory and stem cell-like memory subsets were obtained from only 8 patients and roughly eight healthy donors, while naive and central memory subsets were obtained from all 30 or so donors. Findings and caveats that apply to the study as a whole: Naive, central memory and regulatory TCRB repertoires appeared to be more alike among patients than among healthy donors. At VDJ recombination sites, patients with type 1 diabetes made fewer insertions and deleted more nucleotides, a pattern implying thymic rearrangement abnormalities. Shorter templates might have been favored by PCR, but patient and control samples were amplified and corrected together, so both groups would have been affected equally by any skew. Because the HLA sub-analyses included only small numbers of individuals, any influence of HLA type on TCRB rearrangement was left unresolved. A moderate but significant shortening of TCRB CDR3 length was observed in type 1 diabetes patients in all four CD4+ subsets. Because cDNA rather than genomic DNA was sequenced, highly expressing activated cells could have been over-represented, although no difference in activation and CD3 levels was found between groups.

The entire isolated RNA was reverse transcribed using the High Capacity cDNA Reverse Transcription Kit, and thus expressed TCRB transcripts were sequenced. Deep immunoSEQ sequencing was performed on naive, central memory and regulatory T cell samples, with an average of roughly 3.3 million total reads per sample. After sorted cells were lysed in RLT buffer, RNA was extracted with DNase-treated RNeasy Micro or Mini kits, with the choice depending on cell number. To prevent cross-contamination, each cell subset was processed individually, whereas patient and healthy donor samples were processed jointly. TCRB sequences were amplified from cDNA with the immunoSEQ multiplex PCR, producing 87-bp fragments spanning the CDR3 region. Sequencing of the amplicons was done on the Illumina HiSeq platform. Turning to the authors' computational methods: PCR bias was corrected computationally using synthetic template baselines, and reads within Hamming distance 2 were collapsed, with unmergeable singletons discarded. Reads were aligned against IMGT so that V, D and J genes, CDR3 length and insertions or deletions at six rearrangement sites could be assigned. Within each subset, clonotype counts were normalized to sorted cell number, after which true diversity and Gini coefficients were computed with the tcR R package. The overlap coefficient, calculated on TCRB nucleotide sequences, was used to quantify repertoire sharing. Out-of-frame TCRB sequences from naive cells were analyzed to stand in for the pre-selection repertoire. TCRdb holds this immuneACCESS table with in-frame rearrangements only. Some clones are missing; in checked studies, unresolved V genes explain under half, and the rest has no known cause. Clonal size and the V and J genes are those of that table, whereas D and trimming came from the DNA. Within this sample are more than 250,000 clones, with 14% of them counted one time only. Roughly 0.018% of the sample comes from the top ten.

Each donor gave one peripheral blood draw, averaging approximately 120 mL, which was collected into heparinised tubes. A BD FACSAria II and a panel including CD45RO, CCR7, CD25, CD127, CD95 and CD27 were used to sort naive, central memory, regulatory and stem cell-like memory CD4+ T cells. Every sorted population had a purity above 98%. PBMCs were separated immediately by Lymphoprep density gradient centrifugation and were stained directly, without being cultured. So that batch effects would be minimized, each experiment stained and sorted samples in pairs, pairing one healthy donor with one patient. Remarks on this clone: Its antigen remains unidentified. Per-base qualities were not stored, and no clone one base away is much larger.

This sequence originates from a young man with type 1 diabetes. Sequencing was done on a sample of naive CD4+ T cells from blood. This specimen's cell subset or site label, per the study, means: true naive CD4+ T cells.

The bases read TGTGCCAGCAGTTCCCCCGGGACTGGGGTATACGAGCAGTACTTC. It translates to CASSSPGTGVYEQYF. This receptor chain uses TRBV27 and TRBJ2-7; TRBD2 might be the D gene, on 6 matching bases. The germline V gene (reference sequence) sets CDR1 to MNHEY and CDR2 to SMNVEV. Measured from the cysteine to the phenylalanine, the CDR3 is 15 residues long. Only the CDR3 DNA is retained, 45 bases long and in frame from the first base. V loses 4 bases of germline sequence and J loses 4 bases, and the interval between the two ends is 17 bases.